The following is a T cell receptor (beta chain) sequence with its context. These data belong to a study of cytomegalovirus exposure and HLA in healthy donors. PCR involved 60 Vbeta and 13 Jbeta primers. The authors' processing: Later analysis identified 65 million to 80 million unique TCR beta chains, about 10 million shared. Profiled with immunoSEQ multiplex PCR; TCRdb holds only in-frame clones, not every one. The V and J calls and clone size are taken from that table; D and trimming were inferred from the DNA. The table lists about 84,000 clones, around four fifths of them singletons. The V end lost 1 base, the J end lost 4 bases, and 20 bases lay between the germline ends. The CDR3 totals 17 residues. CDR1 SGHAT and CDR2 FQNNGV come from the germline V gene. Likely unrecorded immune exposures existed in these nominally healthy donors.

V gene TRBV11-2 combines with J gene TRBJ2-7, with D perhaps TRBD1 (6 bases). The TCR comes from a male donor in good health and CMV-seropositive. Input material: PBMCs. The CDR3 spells CASSLAWRWTASYEQYF. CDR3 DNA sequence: TGTGCCAGCAGCTTAGCTTGGCGGTGGACAGCCTCTTACGAGCAGTACTTC.